These 30 T cell receptor beta chains were sequenced from one sample in a study of cytomegalovirus exposure and HLA in healthy donors. The PCR contained 60 Vbeta and 13 Jbeta primers. Sequenced by immunoSEQ multiplex PCR; TCRdb stores in-frame clones only, minus some. The table has roughly 66,000 clones, 75% to 80% seen once; the top ten hold roughly 7.8%. The sequencing input was PBMCs. These receptors all come from a man younger than 35 in good health and CMV-seropositive.

This clone was recorded once. The chain combines TRBV14 with TRBJ1-2; TRBD1 aligns across 8 bases. CDR1 and CDR2 from the germline V gene are SGHDN and FVKESK. The V gene end was trimmed by 3 bases and the J gene end by 7 bases; junction bases not matched to a gene: 7. The CDR3 is made up of 14 amino acids. The CDR3 here is CASSHAGQGGGYTF. The CDR3 region has the DNA TGTGCCAGCAGCCATGCAGGACAGGGCGGTGGCTACACCTTC.

The chain links TRBV30 to TRBJ2-7, with 7 bases matching TRBD1. From germline, CDR1 is GTSNPN and CDR2 SVGIG (reference sequence). With V trimmed by 4 bases and J by 4 bases, 4 bases remained unmatched. The CDR3 contains 12 residues. Here the CDR3 reads CAWTPTGYEQYF. The DNA for the CDR3 is TGTGCCTGGACCCCGACAGGGTACGAGCAGTACTTC.

The chain uses TRBV4-1 and TRBJ2-1, with a possible D match to TRBD2 (6 bases). This CDR3 region has 15 residues. V was pared by 4 bases and J by 0 bases, with 10 bases between. CDR1 is MGHRA and CDR2 is YSYEKL in the germline V gene. The CDR3 is CASSRAGSSYNEQFF. Here the CDR3 DNA reads TGCGCCAGCAGCCGGGCGGGAAGCTCCTACAATGAGCAGTTCTTC.

V gene TRBV6-1 combines with J gene TRBJ2-7, with D possibly matching TRBD1 (6 bases). The germline gives CDR1 MNHNS, CDR2 SASEGT. V was shortened by 8 bases and J by 2 bases, with 16 bases between the two germline ends. The CDR3 consists of 14 residues. Here the CDR3 DNA reads TGTGCCAGCGCACCAGGGGCCTCCCCCTACGAGCAGTACTTC. This codes for CASAPGASPYEQYF.

The chain couples TRBV21-1 to TRBJ1-5. TRBV21-1 has pseudogene status. This CDR3 has 16 residues. The CDR3 here is CASSNQGPGRGQPQHF. Here the CDR3 DNA reads TGTGCCAGCAGCAATCAAGGCCCGGGTCGGGGGCAGCCCCAGCATTTT.

CDR3 sequence (DNA): TGTGCCAGCAGTCCAAGCCAGGGGGACGTCGACGAGCAGTACTTC. It translates to CASSPSQGDVDEQYF. This chain connects TRBV28 to TRBJ2-7; 7 bases match TRBD1. CDR3 length: 15 residues. V shed 5 bases and J 5 bases; nucleotides not matched to a gene: 12. Germline V gives CDR1 MDHEN, CDR2 SYDVKM.

The chain combines TRBV7-3 with TRBJ2-7; D remains ambiguous. The CDR3 covers 15 residues. The germline V gene has CDR1 SGHTA and CDR2 FQGTGA. Trimming shortened V by 3 bases and J by 3 bases, and 15 bases separated the two germline ends. The CDR3 DNA reads as TGTGCCAGCAGCTTTCCCGAGGTCCGGAGCTACGAGCAGTACTTC. It yields the protein CASSFPEVRSYEQYF.

The chain couples TRBV6-5 to TRBJ1-5; a possible D gene is TRBD1 (5 bases). The CDR3 totals 15 residues. Trimming took off 8 bases at V and 0 bases at J, with 14 bases between the two ends. CDR1 is MNHEY, CDR2 SVGAGI, per germline. CDR3 nucleotide sequence: TGTGCCAGCTCCCCGAGCAGGGTTAGCAATCAGCCCCAGCATTTT. Translating it yields CASSPSRVSNQPQHF.

Only one count was recorded for this clone. V usage is TRBV23-1 and J usage is TRBJ1-2, with D perhaps TRBD1 (5 bases). TRBV23-1 is reported as an ORF; its role is uncertain. This CDR3 comprises 15 residues. Deletions cut 8 bases from V and 0 bases from J, with 16 bases between. The CDR3 DNA is TGCGCCAGCCCTAGGAAACAGGCAACTAACTATGGCTACACCTTC. It yields the protein CASPRKQATNYGYTF.

This clone was picked up many times. V and J are TRBV2 and TRBJ2-5; D perhaps matches TRBD2 (6 bases). The CDR3 extends over 15 amino acids. From germline, CDR1 is SNHLY and CDR2 FYNNEI. The ends were cut back, 0 bases at V and 4 bases at J, with 12 bases in the middle. Here the CDR3 reads CASSEADYLRETQYF. The DNA of the CDR3 is TGTGCCAGCAGTGAAGCGGACTATCTTCGAGAGACCCAGTACTTC.

This clone is a singleton in its sample. This chain uses TRBV6-1 with TRBJ1-2; 7 nucleotides match TRBD1. The CDR3 is 13 residues long. CDR1 and CDR2 from the germline V gene are MNHNS and SASEGT. V lost 5 bases and J lost 6; bases outside the gene matches: 6. DNA of the CDR3: TGTGCCAGCAGTAGAACAGGGGCCAATGGCTACACCTTC. This encodes CASSRTGANGYTF.

This chain links TRBV2 with TRBJ2-7; TRBD2 is a possible D gene (5 bases). CDR3 size: 15 residues. Between the trimmed V and J ends, which lost 3 bases and 2 bases, there was a span of 14 bases. Per germline, CDR1 SNHLY and CDR2 FYNNEI. The CDR3: CASSEATGFAYEQYF. In nucleotides, the CDR3 is TGTGCCAGCAGTGAGGCGACGGGATTCGCCTACGAGCAGTACTTC.

The rearrangement joins TRBV30 to TRBJ2-4, with 10 positions matching TRBD1. Per germline, CDR1 GTSNPN and CDR2 SVGIG (reference sequence). The CDR3 spans 15 residues. Unmatched junction bases numbered 6, after V lost 7 bases and J lost 0 bases. The CDR3 reads CASSGQGLAKNIQYF. The CDR3 coding sequence is TGTGCCTCCTCGGGACAGGGGCTAGCCAAAAACATTCAGTACTTC.

This sequence joins TRBV2 and TRBJ2-2, with 10 positions matching TRBD2. From germline, CDR1 is SNHLY and CDR2 FYNNEI. The CDR3 consists of 16 residues. V lost 2 bases to trimming and J lost 0 bases; unmatched junction nucleotides: 0. The CDR3 region is CASSETSGANTGELFF. The CDR3 coding sequence is TGTGCCAGCAGTGAAACTAGCGGGGCGAACACCGGGGAGCTGTTTTTT.

This clone showed up just a few times. The CDR3 spells CASSYSEKETQYF. Here the CDR3 DNA reads TGTGCCAGCAGTTACTCGGAGAAAGAGACCCAGTACTTC. This sequence joins TRBV6-5 and TRBJ2-5, with D hard to call. Germline CDR1 is MNHEY and CDR2 is SVGAGI. V was pared by 0 bases and J by 3 bases, with 5 bases between. The CDR3 totals 13 residues.

This clone was detected once. The genes are TRBV30 and TRBJ2-2; D is perhaps TRBD1 (5 bases). The CDR3 is made up of 15 amino acids. Trimming shortened V by 2 bases and J by 6 bases, and 16 bases separated the two germline ends. CDR1 is GTSNPN and CDR2 is SVGIG in the germline V gene (reference sequence). CDR3 in DNA: TGTGCCTGGAGTAAGGCAGTCGGACACGCCGGGGAGCTGTTTTTT. This gives the protein CAWSKAVGHAGELFF.

The chain is built from TRBV7-9 and TRBJ2-2; 8 nucleotides line up with TRBD2. Germline-derived CDR1 and CDR2 are SEHNR and FQNEAQ (reference sequence). The CDR3 spans 14 residues. Germline trimming cut 8 bases from V and 2 bases from J; bases unmatched to any gene: 4. This CDR3 reads CASRRGANTGELFF. The CDR3 coding sequence is TGTGCCAGCCGGCGGGGGGCAAACACCGGGGAGCTGTTTTTT. The whole variable domain, filled in from reference TRBV7-9 and TRBJ2-2, reads DTGVSQNPRHKITKRGQNVTFRCDPISEHNRLYWYRQTLGQGPEFLTYFQNEAQLEKSRLLSDRFSAERPKGSFSTLEIQRTEQGDSAMYLCASRRGANTGELFFGEGSRLTVL.

The V gene is TRBV5-4, the J gene TRBJ1-1; D call uncertain. The V gene lost 0 bases and the J gene lost 6 bases, with 9 bases spanning the gap. There are 13 residues in the CDR3. Per germline, CDR1 SGHNT and CDR2 YYREEE (reference sequence). CDR3 loop: CASSLGESAEAFF. CDR3 nucleotide sequence: TGTGCCAGCAGCTTGGGTGAGTCGGCTGAAGCTTTCTTT. The full variable domain, its missing parts supplied by reference TRBV5-4 and TRBJ1-1, is ETGVTQSPTHLIKTRGQQVTLRCSSQSGHNTVSWYQQALGQGPQFIFQYYREEENGRGNFPPRFSGLQFPNYSSELNVNALELDDSALYLCASSLGESAEAFFGQGTRLTVV.

This clone was observed a handful of times. V gene TRBV30 combines with J gene TRBJ1-6; D is unresolved. This CDR3 spans 15 amino acids. V was clipped by 4 bases and J by 3 bases, with 13 bases between them. Germline CDR1 GTSNPN, CDR2 SVGIG (reference sequence). The CDR3 here is CAWKSGRNYNSPLHF. The CDR3 DNA reads as TGTGCCTGGAAGAGCGGCAGGAACTATAATTCACCCCTCCACTTT. Full variable domain (missing parts from reference TRBV30 and TRBJ1-6): SQTIHQWPATLVQPVGSPLSLECTVEGTSNPNLYWYRQAAGRGLQLLFYSVGIGQISSEVPQNLSASRPQDRQFILSSKKLLLSDSGFYLCAWKSGRNYNSPLHFGNGTRLTVT.

The V gene is TRBV28, the J gene TRBJ2-7; 7 positions agree with TRBD1. Per the germline V gene, CDR1 is MDHEN and CDR2 is SYDVKM. CDR3 length equals 13 residues. Losses at the gene ends were 6 bases for V and 1 base for J; bases not matched to a gene: 3. The DNA of the CDR3 is TGTGCCAGCAGCCCGGGACAGTCCTACGAGCAGTACTTC. It is translated as CASSPGQSYEQYF.

The chain uses TRBV9 and TRBJ2-7, with D perhaps TRBD1 (5 bases). The germline V gene has CDR1 SGDLS and CDR2 YYNGEE. This CDR3 is 13 amino acids long. Trimming shortened V by 3 bases and J by 0 bases, and 7 bases separated the two germline ends. The CDR3 here is CASSGQPSYEQYF. The CDR3 nucleotides are TGTGCCAGCAGCGGACAGCCCTCCTACGAGCAGTACTTC. The full variable domain, its missing parts supplied by reference TRBV9 and TRBJ2-7, is DSGVTQTPKHLITATGQRVTLRCSPRSGDLSVYWYQQSLDQGLQFLIQYYNGEERAKGNILERFSAQQFPDLHSELNLSSLELGDSALYFCASSGQPSYEQYFGPGTRLTVT.

The chain uses TRBV5-1 and TRBJ1-1; unclear D gene. Trimming took off 5 bases at V and 0 bases at J, with 8 bases between the two ends. This CDR3 has 13 amino acids. Germline loops: CDR1 SGHRS, CDR2 YFSETQ. As DNA, the CDR3 is TGCGCCAGCAGGGTAGCCCTGAACACTGAAGCTTTCTTT. Protein product: CASRVALNTEAFF.

The chain is built from TRBV6-6 and TRBJ1-4; the match to TRBD1 covers 8 bases. The CDR3 has 15 residues. Germline V gene data show CDR1 as MNHNY and CDR2 as SVGAGI (reference sequence). Trimming cost V 0 bases and J 7 bases; bases outside gene matches: 4. The CDR3 reads CASSYSRQGSEKLFF. CDR3 sequence (DNA): TGTGCCAGCAGTTACTCGAGACAGGGGAGTGAAAAACTGTTTTTT.

V is TRBV29-1 and J is TRBJ1-1; the D is unclear. CDR1 and CDR2 from the germline V gene are SQVTM and ANQGSEA. V was shortened by 8 bases and J by 1 base, with 14 bases between the two germline ends. This CDR3 comprises 13 residues. The CDR3 region is CSIQEGTNTEAFF. The CDR3 coding sequence is TGCAGCATCCAGGAAGGTACGAACACTGAAGCTTTCTTT. Full variable domain (missing parts from reference TRBV29-1 and TRBJ1-1): SAVISQKPSRDICQRGTSLTIQCQVDSQVTMMFWYRQQPGQSLTLIATANQGSEATYESGFVIDKFPISRPNLTFSTLTVSNMSPEDSSIYLCSIQEGTNTEAFFGQGTRLTVV.

V and J are TRBV4-2 and TRBJ2-1, with 7 bases fitting TRBD2. V trimming: 0 bases; J trimming: 7 bases; junction bases outside the gene matches: 9. Per germline, CDR1 LGHNA and CDR2 YNFKEQ. The CDR3 totals 16 residues. The CDR3 DNA sequence: TGTGCCAGCAGCCAAGATCCCAGCGGGATGGGGAATGAGCAGTTCTTC. Protein product: CASSQDPSGMGNEQFF.

The chain uses TRBV28 and TRBJ2-1; 7 positions match TRBD2. CDR1 and CDR2 from the germline V gene are MDHEN and SYDVKM. V shed 7 bases, J shed 7 bases, and the junction held 13 bases outside the gene matches. The CDR3 covers 15 residues. The CDR3 DNA sequence: TGTGCCAGCACCCCCCTTTCGGGGGGAGCGAATGAGCAGTTCTTC. It translates to CASTPLSGGANEQFF.

V usage is TRBV29-1 and J usage is TRBJ1-1, with D possibly TRBD1 on 6 matching bases. CDR1 and CDR2 from the germline V gene are SQVTM and ANQGSEA. The CDR3 covers 12 residues. For the CDR3, the DNA is TGCACCACGGGGGGGGCGAACACTGAAGCTTTCTTT. Its protein is CTTGGANTEAFF.

The chain links TRBV6-5 to TRBJ2-7, with TRBD2 identical over 13 bases. The CDR3 runs to 15 residues. The V segment lost 4 bases and the J segment 3 bases; nucleotides outside the gene matches: 3. Germline CDR1 reads MNHEY; CDR2 reads SVGAGI. The CDR3: CASSSRLAGGYEQYF. The CDR3 DNA follows: TGTGCCAGCAGTTCGCGACTAGCGGGGGGCTACGAGCAGTACTTC.

This clone was detected once. The chain uses TRBV4-2 and TRBJ1-6; no reliable D call. This CDR3 is built from 15 residues. V was shortened by 7 bases and J by 10 bases, with 20 bases between the two germline ends. The germline gives CDR1 LGHNA, CDR2 YNFKEQ. CDR3 region: CASKAGTALVSPLHF. CDR3 DNA sequence: TGTGCCAGCAAAGCGGGCACCGCTCTTGTCTCACCCCTCCACTTT.

This clone was found a few times. The genes are TRBV28 and TRBJ2-6; 7 bases line up with TRBD1. The CDR3 sequence is 18 residues long. Germline CDR1 MDHEN, CDR2 SYDVKM. V was pared by 6 bases and J by 0 bases, with 11 bases of the junction left unmatched. The CDR3 protein is CASRGTASTLSGANVLTF. The CDR3 region has the DNA TGTGCCAGCAGAGGGACAGCCAGTACCCTCTCTGGGGCCAACGTCCTGACTTTC.